Shown below are 24 T cell receptor beta chains from a single sample sequenced in a study of T cells in Graves' hyperthyroidism and ophthalmopathy. TCR beta CDR3 sequences were amplified from RNA transcripts. RT-PCR in the first round (using the HTBI primer set) targeted the TCR CDR3. TCRdb independently ran MiXCR on the multiplex PCR reads; one entry per CDR3 protein. Of about 600,000 distinct CDR3 sequences listed, 13% to 15% were seen once; the top ten hold roughly an eighth. The sequenced sample consisted of blood. All receptors derive from a woman aged 50 to 60 with Graves' ophthalmopathy.

The J gene is TRBJ1-4, the V gene TRBV18; TRBD1 aligns across 9 bases. Unmatched junction bases numbered 11, after V lost 1 base and J lost 5 bases. Germline CDR1 reads KGHSH; CDR2 reads LQKENI. This CDR3 has 18 amino acids. CDR3 coding DNA: TGTGCCAGCTCACCACGGCCCGGGACAGGGAACCGCAATGAAAAACTGTTTTTT. Translating it yields CASSPRPGTGNRNEKLFF. The whole variable domain, filled in from reference TRBV18 and TRBJ1-4, reads NAGVMQNPRHLVRRRGQEARLRCSPMKGHSHVYWYRQLPEEGLKFMVYLQKENIIDESGMPKERFSAEFPKEGPSILRIQQVVRGDSAAYFCASSPRPGTGNRNEKLFFGSGTQLSVL.

This clonotype was seen only a few times. The CDR3 here is CASRNPGLANEQFF. In DNA form, the CDR3 reads TGTGCCAGCAGAAATCCGGGACTAGCCAATGAGCAGTTCTTC. V is TRBV6-2 or TRBV6-3 and J is TRBJ2-1, with 9 nucleotides matching TRBD2. Germline loops: CDR1 MNHEY, CDR2 SVGEGT. Trimming at V came to 6 bases and at J to 6 bases, leaving 6 bases not matched to a gene. This CDR3 comprises 14 residues.

V gene TRBV12-5 combines with J gene TRBJ1-5; D remains unclear. Trimming took off 6 bases at V and 9 bases at J, with 15 bases between the two ends. This CDR3 is 13 amino acids long. Germline assignment: CDR1 LGHNT and CDR2 FRNRAP. CDR3 nucleotides: TGTGCTAGTGGAACAGATGGGTTTGGGCCCCAGCATTTT. It encodes CASGTDGFGPQHF.

V gene TRBV3-1 combines with J gene TRBJ2-6; 8 nucleotides align to TRBD1. The germline V gene encodes CDR1 LGHDT and CDR2 YNNKEL (reference sequence). The CDR3 sequence is 18 residues long. The V gene end was trimmed by 6 bases and the J gene end by 0 bases; junction bases not matched to a gene: 10. In nucleotides, the CDR3 is TGTGCCAGCAGACCCTACAGGGGGAAAAGCTCTGGGGCCAACGTCCTGACTTTC. It specifies CASRPYRGKSSGANVLTF. The full variable domain, its missing parts supplied by reference TRBV3-1 and TRBJ2-6, is DTAVSQTPKYLVTQMGNDKSIKCEQNLGHDTMYWYKQDSKKFLKIMFSYNNKELIINETVPNRFSPKSPDKAHLNLHINSLELGDSAVYFCASRPYRGKSSGANVLTFGAGSRLTVL.

This clonotype has a count of ten or more. V is TRBV11-3 and J is TRBJ1-1; the match to TRBD1 covers 7 bases. This CDR3 comprises 15 residues. Germline CDR1 reads SGHNT; CDR2 reads YENEEA. The ends lost 5 bases at V and 6 bases at J; junction bases unmatched: 12. CDR3 loop: CASSPGQASRAEAFF. CDR3 sequence (DNA): TGTGCCAGCAGCCCCGGACAGGCGTCGCGGGCTGAAGCTTTCTTT. The variable domain in full, completed from reference TRBV11-3 and TRBJ1-1, reads EAGVVQSPRYKIIEKKQPVAFWCNPISGHNTLYWYLQNLGQGPELLIRYENEEAVDDSQLPKDRFSAERLKGVDSTLKIQPAELGDSAVYLCASSPGQASRAEAFFGQGTRLTVV.

There are many counts of this clonotype. CDR3 amino acids: CASSFPAGGQETQYF. CDR3 nucleotides: TGTGCCAGCAGCTTTCCAGCGGGAGGGCAAGAGACCCAGTACTTC. The chain uses TRBV7-2 and TRBJ2-5; 10 bases line up with TRBD2. The CDR3 is made up of 15 amino acids. Germline CDR1 reads SGHTA; CDR2 reads FQGNSA. V lost 3 bases, J lost 2 bases, and 3 bases stayed unmatched.

This clonotype was seen many times. The J gene is TRBJ1-6, the V gene TRBV7-2; maybe TRBD1 (5 bases). Germline V gene sequence: CDR1 SGHTA, CDR2 FQGNSA. The germline V and J ends were trimmed by 3 bases and 7 bases, with 19 bases remaining between them. CDR3 length equals 17 residues. DNA for the CDR3: TGTGCCAGCAGCTTTGCTCCCCCCGCGACAGCAAATTCACCCCTCCACTTT. Translating it yields CASSFAPPATANSPLHF.

The table lists this clonotype with a few counts. V gene TRBV29-1 combines with J gene TRBJ2-1; no definite D call. Trimming cost V 4 bases and J 1 base, with 11 bases left between them. The CDR3 covers 14 residues. Germline CDR1 reads SQVTM; CDR2 reads ANQGSEA. CDR3 nucleotides: TGCAGCGTTGCCGCGAAACTATCCTACAATGAGCAGTTCTTC. It translates to CSVAAKLSYNEQFF.

This clonotype was detected a few times. The genes are TRBV7-9 and TRBJ2-2; 12 nucleotides line up with TRBD2. The CDR3 has 22 residues. J lost 0 bases, V lost 1 base, and 15 bases had no gene match. Germline loops: CDR1 SEHNR, CDR2 FQNEAQ (reference sequence). The CDR3 is CASSLGRTSGVNFKSNTGELFF. As DNA, the CDR3 is TGTGCCAGCAGCTTAGGGAGGACTAGCGGGGTAAACTTCAAATCGAACACCGGGGAGCTGTTTTTT.

This clonotype was seen repeatedly, ten times or more. The V and J genes are TRBV11-3 and TRBJ2-3, with unresolved D. CDR1 and CDR2 (germline): SGHNT, YENEEA. V lost 7 bases, J lost 1 base, and 15 bases lay in between. The CDR3 length is 15 residues. CDR3 nucleotides: TGTGCCAGCACCCCATTTGATTCGGGCACAGATACGCAGTATTTT. It specifies CASTPFDSGTDTQYF.

There are many counts of this clonotype. The chain carries TRBV7-3 and TRBJ2-7, with TRBD2 matching 7 bases. The CDR3 is made up of 19 amino acids. Losses at the gene ends were 3 bases for V and 0 bases for J; bases not matched to a gene: 17. Germline CDR1 is SGHTA and CDR2 is FQGTGA. DNA of the CDR3: TGTGCCAGCAGCTTCCCTTTAGTGGGAGGGCTCCTCTTCTCCTACGAGCAGTACTTC. Residues: CASSFPLVGGLLFSYEQYF.

This clonotype was recorded at least ten times. The chain combines TRBV6-5 with TRBJ1-1; a possible D gene is TRBD1 (6 bases). Germline V gene sequence: CDR1 MNHEY, CDR2 SVGAGI. Trimming stripped 1 base from V and 1 base from J, with 10 bases between. This CDR3 has 15 amino acids. The CDR3 here is CASSYFGQPNTEAFF. The CDR3 DNA is TGTGCCAGCAGTTACTTTGGACAGCCGAACACTGAAGCTTTCTTT.

This clonotype was seen many times. This chain links TRBV2 with TRBJ1-4, with D possibly TRBD1 on 5 matching bases. Trimming took off 4 bases at V and 7 bases at J, with 13 bases between the two ends. The CDR3 is 14 residues long. The germline V gene encodes CDR1 SNHLY and CDR2 FYNNEI. The DNA of the CDR3 is TGTGCCAGCAGTGCTGGTAGGGGTGCTGAAAAACTGTTTTTT. The encoded protein is CASSAGRGAEKLFF.

The chain carries TRBV19 and TRBJ2-5, with 11 positions matching TRBD2. This CDR3 comprises 16 residues. In germline, CDR1 is LNHDA, CDR2 SQIVND (reference sequence). After removal of 5 bases from V and 2 bases from J, the junction contained 7 bases not matched to a gene. CDR3 residues: CASSSVAGGAQETQYF. CDR3 sequence (DNA): TGTGCCAGTAGTTCCGTAGCGGGAGGGGCACAAGAGACCCAGTACTTC.

This clonotype was detected only a few times. The rearrangement links TRBV28 to TRBJ1-2; 7 bases are shared with TRBD1. Germline V CDR1 and CDR2: MDHEN, SYDVKM. CDR3 length: 15 amino acids. V shed 5 bases and J 4 bases; nucleotides not matched to a gene: 10. The CDR3 reads CASSPNRQGSYGYTF. Written as DNA, the CDR3 is TGTGCCAGCAGTCCAAATCGACAGGGTAGCTATGGCTACACCTTC.

This clonotype appeared a single time. CDR3 nucleotide sequence: TGTGCCAGCAGCTTACCTTTACACCGGGAAGCTTTCTTT. Translated, it gives CASSLPLHREAFF. The chain combines TRBV7-9 with TRBJ1-1, with unresolved D. Germline CDR1 reads SEHNR; CDR2 reads FQNEAQ (reference sequence). The CDR3 runs 13 residues. Between the trimmed V and J ends, which lost 2 bases and 8 bases, there was a span of 12 bases.

There are many counts of this clonotype. The rearrangement links TRBV20-1 to TRBJ1-4; D is uncertain. This CDR3 region has 12 residues. The V gene's germline CDR1 is DFQATT and CDR2 SNEGSKA (reference sequence). Between the trimmed V and J ends, which lost 0 bases and 4 bases, there was a span of 3 bases. CDR3 protein: CSAREVNEKLFF. CDR3 sequence (DNA): TGCAGTGCTAGAGAGGTTAATGAAAAACTGTTTTTT.

The V gene is TRBV7-3, the J gene TRBJ2-7; TRBD2 aligns across 9 bases. The germline CDR1 and CDR2 sequences are SGHTA and FQGTGA. Unmatched junction bases numbered 14, after V lost 5 bases and J lost 6 bases. The CDR3 spans 16 residues. The CDR3 DNA reads TGTGCCAGCAGCCCATTGATTAGCGGGAGCCGGGGCGAGCAGTACTTC. Protein: CASSPLISGSRGEQYF.

The table lists this clonotype with many counts. The V gene is TRBV28, the J gene TRBJ2-7; 15 positions agree with TRBD2. CDR1 MDHEN and CDR2 SYDVKM come from the germline V gene. V shed 5 bases, J shed 3 bases, and the junction held 14 bases outside the gene matches. The length of the CDR3 is 19 residues. In DNA, the CDR3 is TGTGCCAGCAGTGAAATAATCTGGACTAGCGGGAGGGCCTTCTACGAGCAGTACTTC. Residues: CASSEIIWTSGRAFYEQYF.

This clonotype was seen a few times. This sequence joins TRBV6-2 or TRBV6-3 and TRBJ1-1; 7 bases are a match to TRBD1. Unmatched junction bases numbered 9, after V lost 7 bases and J lost 1 base. The CDR3 sequence is 15 residues long. Germline-derived CDR1 and CDR2 are MNHEY and SVGEGT. CDR3 in DNA: TGTGCCAGCAATCCGTGGGGGACAGCGAACACTGAAGCTTTCTTT. Amino acid sequence: CASNPWGTANTEAFF.

This clonotype was seen ten or more times. The chain joins TRBV15 to TRBJ2-7; D may be TRBD1 or TRBD2 (6 bases each). CDR1 is LNHNV and CDR2 is YYDKDF in the germline V gene (reference sequence). The CDR3 runs 16 residues. V lost 5 bases, J lost 1 base, and 18 bases lay in between. CDR3 loop: CATSERRGVKSYEQYF. CDR3 bases: TGTGCCACCAGCGAAAGAAGGGGGGTGAAGTCCTACGAGCAGTACTTC.

The sample holds a few counts of this clonotype. The chain has TRBV6-1 and TRBJ1-1, with TRBD1 as a possible D gene (5 bases). The CDR3 extends over 13 amino acids. Germline V lookup: CDR1 MNHNS, CDR2 SASEGT. Trimming removed 2 bases from V and 6 bases from J, with 10 bases in between. The CDR3 DNA reads as TGTGCCAGCAGTGAATTGAGGGGTTCTGAAGCTTTCTTT. Amino acids: CASSELRGSEAFF.

This clonotype was counted at least ten times. The CDR3 coding sequence is TGCAGTGCTAGAGATGCAACTACAGGGACCACTGAAGCTTTCTTT. It codes for CSARDATTGTTEAFF. J is TRBJ1-1 and V is TRBV20-1; tentative D call: TRBD1 (6 bases). The V gene lost 0 bases and the J gene lost 4 bases, with 15 bases spanning the gap. The CDR3 is 15 residues long. Germline V gene sequence: CDR1 DFQATT, CDR2 SNEGSKA (reference sequence).

This clonotype was counted at least ten times. V gene TRBV19 combines with J gene TRBJ2-1, with 9 bases fitting TRBD2. The CDR3 runs 18 residues. The germline CDR1 and CDR2 sequences are LNHDA and SQIVND (reference sequence). V shed 3 bases and J 2 bases; nucleotides not matched to a gene: 11. The CDR3 here is CASSIGLAGSLAYNEQFF. In nucleotides, the CDR3 is TGTGCCAGTAGTATTGGTCTAGCGGGATCCTTAGCCTACAATGAGCAGTTCTTC.